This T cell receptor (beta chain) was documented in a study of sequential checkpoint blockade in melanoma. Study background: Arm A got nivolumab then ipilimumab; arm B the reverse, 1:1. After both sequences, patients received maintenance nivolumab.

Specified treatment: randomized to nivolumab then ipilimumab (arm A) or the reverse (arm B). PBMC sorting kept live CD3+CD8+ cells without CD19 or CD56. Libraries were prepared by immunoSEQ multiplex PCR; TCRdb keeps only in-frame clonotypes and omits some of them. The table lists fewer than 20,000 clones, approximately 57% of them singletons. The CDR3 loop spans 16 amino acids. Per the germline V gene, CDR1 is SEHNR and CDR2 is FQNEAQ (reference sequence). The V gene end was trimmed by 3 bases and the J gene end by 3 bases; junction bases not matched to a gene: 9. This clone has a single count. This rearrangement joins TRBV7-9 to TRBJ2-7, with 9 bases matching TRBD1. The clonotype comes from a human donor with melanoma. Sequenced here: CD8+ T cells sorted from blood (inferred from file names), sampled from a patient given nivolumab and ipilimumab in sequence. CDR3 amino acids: CASSLGGTGRDYEQYF. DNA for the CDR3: TGTGCCAGCAGCTTGGGGGGGACAGGGAGAGACTACGAGCAGTACTTC.